These 2 T cell receptor beta chains originate from one sample sequenced in a study of metastatic and nonmetastatic thyroid tumors. TCRdb recomputed clones from the PCR reads via MiXCR. The sample lists 20,000 to 25,000 clones; about a quarter were seen once. The entire patient cohort was treatment-naive prior to thyroid surgery. Material for sequencing was tumor tissue. All receptors come from a female donor with papillary thyroid cancer or a benign thyroid nodule (not recorded which). Some clones in this sample may be carry-over from other donors' samples.

This clone has ten or more counts. V and J are TRBV30 and TRBJ1-4, with a tentative D call TRBD1 (5 bases). With 0 bases removed from V and 4 bases from J, the gap between germline ends came to 24 bases. The CDR3 has 19 residues. Germline CDR1 and CDR2: GTSNPN and SVGIG (reference sequence). CDR3 amino acids: CAWSVIRQGFKGSNEKLFF. CDR3 bases: TGTGCCTGGAGTGTAATACGGCAGGGTTTCAAGGGGAGTAATGAAAAACTGTTTTTT.

V and J are TRBV4-1 and TRBJ2-7, with 9 bases fitting TRBD1. Trimming removed 4 bases from V and 6 bases from J; junction bases left unmatched: 13. This CDR3 is 16 amino acids long. CDR1 is MGHRA and CDR2 is YSYEKL in the germline V gene. DNA for the CDR3: TGCGCCAGCAGCCCTGGGGACAGGGTGACGGGTGGCGAGCAGTACTTC. Translating gives CASSPGDRVTGGEQYF.